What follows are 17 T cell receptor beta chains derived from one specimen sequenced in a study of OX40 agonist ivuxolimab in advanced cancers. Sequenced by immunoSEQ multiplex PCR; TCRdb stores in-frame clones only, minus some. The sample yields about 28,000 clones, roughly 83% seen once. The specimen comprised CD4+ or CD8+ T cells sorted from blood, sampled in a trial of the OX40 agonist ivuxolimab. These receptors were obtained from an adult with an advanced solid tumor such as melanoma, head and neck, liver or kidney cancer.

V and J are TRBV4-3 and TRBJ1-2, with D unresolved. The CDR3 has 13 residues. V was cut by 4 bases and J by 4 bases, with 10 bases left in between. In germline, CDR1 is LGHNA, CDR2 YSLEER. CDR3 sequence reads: CASSPSPSYGYTF. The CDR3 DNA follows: TGCGCCAGCAGCCCCTCACCCAGCTATGGCTACACCTTC.

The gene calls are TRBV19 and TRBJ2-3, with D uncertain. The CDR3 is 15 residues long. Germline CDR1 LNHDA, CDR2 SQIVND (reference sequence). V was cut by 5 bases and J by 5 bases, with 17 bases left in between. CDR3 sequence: CASSAAGLLIDTQYF. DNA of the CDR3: TGTGCCAGTAGTGCTGCCGGGCTATTGATAGATACGCAGTATTTT.

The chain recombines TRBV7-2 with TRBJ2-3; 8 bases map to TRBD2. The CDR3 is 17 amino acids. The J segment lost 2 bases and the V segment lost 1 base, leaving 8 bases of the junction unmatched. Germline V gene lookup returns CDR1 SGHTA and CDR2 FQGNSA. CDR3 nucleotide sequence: TGTGCCAGCAGCTTAGTTCCAGCGGGGGCCCACACAGATACGCAGTATTTT. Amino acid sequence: CASSLVPAGAHTDTQYF.

The CDR3 sequence: CASSFSSASSYEQYF. CDR3 in DNA: TGTGCCAGCAGTTTCTCTAGCGCAAGCTCCTACGAGCAGTACTTC. The chain uses TRBV27 and TRBJ2-7; tentative D call: TRBD2 (6 bases). Germline CDR1 is MNHEY and CDR2 is SMNVEV (reference sequence). This CDR3 comprises 15 residues. The V end lost 3 bases, the J end lost 0 bases, and 12 bases lay between the germline ends.

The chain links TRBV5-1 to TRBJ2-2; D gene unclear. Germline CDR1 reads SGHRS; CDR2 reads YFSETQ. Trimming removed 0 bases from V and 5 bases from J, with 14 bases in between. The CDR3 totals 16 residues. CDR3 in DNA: TGCGCCAGCAGCTTGGTTAGCTTAAGGGAAACCGGGGAGCTGTTTTTT. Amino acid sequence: CASSLVSLRETGELFF.

The CDR3 nucleotides are TGCGCCAGCAGCCATCCGACGGTGGGGGTCCCCACAGATACGCAGTATTTT. Protein sequence: CASSHPTVGVPTDTQYF. This sequence joins TRBV4-1 and TRBJ2-3; tentatively, D is TRBD1 or TRBD2 (5 bases each). V was shortened by 3 bases and J by 2 bases, with 18 bases between the two germline ends. The CDR3 has 17 amino acids. CDR1 and CDR2 from the germline V gene are MGHRA and YSYEKL.

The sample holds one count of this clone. For the CDR3, the DNA is TGTGCCAGTAGTACCTCCATTCAACAGCCCCAGCATTTT. Translation: CASSTSIQQPQHF. The chain employs TRBV19 and TRBJ1-5; D ambiguous. This CDR3 contains 13 residues. Between the trimmed V and J ends, which lost 4 bases and 7 bases, there was a span of 11 bases. Germline CDR1 reads LNHDA; CDR2 reads SQIVND (reference sequence).

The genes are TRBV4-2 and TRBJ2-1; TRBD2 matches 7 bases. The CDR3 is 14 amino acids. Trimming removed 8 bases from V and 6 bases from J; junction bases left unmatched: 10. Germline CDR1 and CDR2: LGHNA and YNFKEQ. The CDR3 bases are TGTGCCAGCCGAGAAGCGGGGCCTTCCAATGAGCAGTTCTTC. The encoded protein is CASREAGPSNEQFF.

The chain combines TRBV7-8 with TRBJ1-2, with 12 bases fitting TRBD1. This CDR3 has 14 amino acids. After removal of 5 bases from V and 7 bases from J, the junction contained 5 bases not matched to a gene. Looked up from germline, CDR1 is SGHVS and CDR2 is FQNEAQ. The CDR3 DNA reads TGTGCCAGCAGCCCGGGACAGGGGGCAAGTGGCTACACCTTC. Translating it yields CASSPGQGASGYTF.

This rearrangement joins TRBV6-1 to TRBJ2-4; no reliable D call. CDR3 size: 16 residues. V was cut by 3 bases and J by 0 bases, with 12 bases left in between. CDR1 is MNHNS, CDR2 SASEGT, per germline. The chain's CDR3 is CASSDWGRLAKNIQYF. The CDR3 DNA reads TGTGCCAGCAGTGATTGGGGTCGCTTAGCCAAAAACATTCAGTACTTC.

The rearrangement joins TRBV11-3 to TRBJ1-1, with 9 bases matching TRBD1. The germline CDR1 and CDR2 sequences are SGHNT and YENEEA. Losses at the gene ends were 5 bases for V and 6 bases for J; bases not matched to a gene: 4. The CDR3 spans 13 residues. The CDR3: CASSPRDRAEAFF. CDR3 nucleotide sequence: TGTGCCAGCAGCCCCCGGGACAGGGCTGAAGCTTTCTTT.

CDR3 DNA sequence: TGCGCCAGCAGCTTACTAGCTGAGGACGAGCAGTACTTC. Translating it yields CASSLLAEDEQYF. This rearrangement joins TRBV5-1 to TRBJ2-7; D perhaps matches TRBD2 (6 bases). Trimming removed 2 bases from V and 5 bases from J, with 11 bases in between. The CDR3 spans 13 residues. Germline CDR1 and CDR2: SGHRS and YFSETQ.

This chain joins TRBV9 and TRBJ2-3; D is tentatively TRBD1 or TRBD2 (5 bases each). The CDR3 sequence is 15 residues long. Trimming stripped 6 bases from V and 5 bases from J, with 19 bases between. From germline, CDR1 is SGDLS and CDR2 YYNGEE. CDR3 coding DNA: TGTGCCAGCACCGCTTCGGGGCGGGCTCTAGATACGCAGTATTTT. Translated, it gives CASTASGRALDTQYF.

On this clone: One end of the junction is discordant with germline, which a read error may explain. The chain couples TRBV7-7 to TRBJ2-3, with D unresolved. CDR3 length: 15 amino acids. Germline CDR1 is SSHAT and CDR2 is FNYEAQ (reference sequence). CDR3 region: CASSLSVGGTDTQYF. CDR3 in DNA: TGTGCTAGCAGCTTGAGTGTTGGGGGCACAGATACGCAGTATTTT.

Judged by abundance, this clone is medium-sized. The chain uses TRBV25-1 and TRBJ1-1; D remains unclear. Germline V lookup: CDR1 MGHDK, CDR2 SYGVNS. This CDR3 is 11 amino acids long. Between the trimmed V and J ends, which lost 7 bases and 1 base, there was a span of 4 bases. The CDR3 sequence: CASIRNTEAFF. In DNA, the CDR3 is TGTGCCAGCATCAGGAACACTGAAGCTTTCTTT.

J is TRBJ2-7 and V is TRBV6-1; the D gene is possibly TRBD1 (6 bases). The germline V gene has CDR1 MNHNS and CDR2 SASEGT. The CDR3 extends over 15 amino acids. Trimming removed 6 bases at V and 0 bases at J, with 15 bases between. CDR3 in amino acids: CASRFRDMGSYEQYF. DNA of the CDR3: TGTGCCAGCAGATTCCGGGACATGGGCTCCTACGAGCAGTACTTC.

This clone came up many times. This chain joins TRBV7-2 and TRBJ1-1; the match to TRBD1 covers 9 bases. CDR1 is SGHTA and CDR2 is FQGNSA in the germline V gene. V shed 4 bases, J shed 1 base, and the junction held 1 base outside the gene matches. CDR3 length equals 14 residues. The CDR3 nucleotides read TGTGCCAGCAGCTGGGGACAGGGGAACACTGAAGCTTTCTTT. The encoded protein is CASSWGQGNTEAFF.